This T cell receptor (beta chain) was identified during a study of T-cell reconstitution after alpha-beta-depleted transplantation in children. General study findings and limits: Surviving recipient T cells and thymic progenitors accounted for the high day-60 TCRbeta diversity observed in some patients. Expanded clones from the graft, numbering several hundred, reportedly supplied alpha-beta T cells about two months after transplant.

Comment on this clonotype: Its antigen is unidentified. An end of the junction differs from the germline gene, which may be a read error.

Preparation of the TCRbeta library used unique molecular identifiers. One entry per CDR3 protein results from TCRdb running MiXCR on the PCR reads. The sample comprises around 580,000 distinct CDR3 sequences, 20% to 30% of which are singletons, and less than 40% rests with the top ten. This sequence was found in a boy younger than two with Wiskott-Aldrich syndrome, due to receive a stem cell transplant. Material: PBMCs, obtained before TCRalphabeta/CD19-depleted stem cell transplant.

CDR3 sequence (DNA): TGTGCCAGTAGCCGCGAGCAGGGGGTCAATCAGCCCCAGCACTTT. This gives the protein CASSREQGVNQPQHF. This chain connects TRBV19 to TRBJ1-5; 7 positions match TRBD1. The CDR3 totals 15 residues. The germline V gene encodes CDR1 LNHDA and CDR2 SQIVND (reference sequence).